Reported below is one T cell receptor beta chain. Its antigen remains unknown. Mismatch with germline at one junction end may stem from a read error. The data stem from a study of cytomegalovirus exposure and HLA in healthy donors. Notes on the study in general: TCR beta V- and J-gene trimming, according to a later analysis, was linked to a missense DCLRE1C variant. The listing of roughly 160 TCR beta chains classed them as cytomegalovirus-associated.

CDR3 length: 16 residues. From germline, CDR1 is LGHNA and CDR2 YNFKEQ. The PCR used 60 Vbeta and 13 Jbeta primers. The method was immunoSEQ multiplex PCR; TCRdb's version includes in-frame clones alone and lacks a portion of them. The sample contains 95,000 to 150,000 clones, roughly 86% of which appear only once. Sequencing was carried out using PBMCs. The clonotype originates from a man aged 18 to 30 in good health and CMV-seronegative. The chain is built from TRBV4-2 and TRBJ2-7, with TRBD2 matching 8 bases. CDR3: CASSQGPSGSDYEQYF. DNA for the CDR3: TGTGCCAGCAGCCAAGGGCCTAGCGGGTCTGACTACGAACAGTACTTC.